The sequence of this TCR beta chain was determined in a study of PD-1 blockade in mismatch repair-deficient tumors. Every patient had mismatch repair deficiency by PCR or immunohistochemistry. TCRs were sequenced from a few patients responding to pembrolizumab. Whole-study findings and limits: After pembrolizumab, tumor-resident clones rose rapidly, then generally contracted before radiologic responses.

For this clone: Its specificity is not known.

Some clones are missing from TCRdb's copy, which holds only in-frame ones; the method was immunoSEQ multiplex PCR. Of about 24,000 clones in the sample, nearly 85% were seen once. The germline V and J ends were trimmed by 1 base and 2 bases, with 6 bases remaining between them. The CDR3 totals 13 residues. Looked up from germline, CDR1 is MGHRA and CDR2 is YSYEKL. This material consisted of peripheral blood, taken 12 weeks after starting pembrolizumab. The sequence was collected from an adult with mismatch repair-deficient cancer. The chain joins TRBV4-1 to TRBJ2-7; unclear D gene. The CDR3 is CASSQGATYEQYF. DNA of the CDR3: TGCGCCAGCAGCCAAGGGGCCACCTACGAGCAGTACTTC.